This record concerns one TCR beta chain sequence. What it recognizes is unknown. The sample belongs to a study of T cell responses to AZD1222 COVID-19 vaccine. The CDR3 loop spans 15 amino acids. Trimming took 4 bases from V and 9 from J, leaving 17 bases between them. Looked up from germline, CDR1 is SGDLS and CDR2 is YYNGEE. Recipients boosted at about 4 weeks or about 12 weeks are pooled. Overall study findings and caveats: Only a handful of AZD1222 recipients, more than 5 in all, had baseline seropositivity. The study reported that nearly half of spike-specific TCRs target unmutated variant regions.

The data were produced by immunoSEQ multiplex PCR, yet TCRdb's version contains in-frame clones alone and is incomplete. Here the sample spans about 180,000 clones, about nine tenths being singletons. The rearrangement links TRBV9 to TRBJ1-6; D perhaps matches TRBD1 (5 bases). This TCR derives from an adult who received the AZD1222 COVID-19 vaccine. This sample comprised peripheral blood, obtained 28 days after the second AZD1222 dose. As DNA, the CDR3 is TGTGCCAGCAGCCTACAGGCCCCGGGCGGTTCACCCCTCCACTTT. Translated, it gives CASSLQAPGGSPLHF.